This entry is about one TCR beta chain. This sample was included in a study of blood T cell repertoires in COVID-19. In the study's own analysis: Estimation of nucleated cell counts relied on the amplification of reference gene primers. Here immunoSEQ multiplex PCR was the method, and the copy in TCRdb shows in-frame clones only, minus some. V, J and clone size derive from that table, while D and trimming were established from the DNA sequence. The data show some 380,000 clones, roughly 86% seen once. Trimming cost V 5 bases and J 4 bases; bases outside gene matches: 9. CDR1 and CDR2 (germline): SGHTA, FQGNSA. The CDR3 contains 16 residues.

The chain joins TRBV7-2 to TRBJ2-1; 9 bases are a match to TRBD2. The sample consisted of PBMCs or T cells enriched from blood (not recorded which). The TCR originated in a woman aged 40 to 50 with acute COVID-19. CDR3 coding DNA: TGTGCCAGCAGCCCCGTTTTGCGGGGGGGATACAATGAGCAGTTCTTC. Protein sequence: CASSPVLRGGYNEQFF.